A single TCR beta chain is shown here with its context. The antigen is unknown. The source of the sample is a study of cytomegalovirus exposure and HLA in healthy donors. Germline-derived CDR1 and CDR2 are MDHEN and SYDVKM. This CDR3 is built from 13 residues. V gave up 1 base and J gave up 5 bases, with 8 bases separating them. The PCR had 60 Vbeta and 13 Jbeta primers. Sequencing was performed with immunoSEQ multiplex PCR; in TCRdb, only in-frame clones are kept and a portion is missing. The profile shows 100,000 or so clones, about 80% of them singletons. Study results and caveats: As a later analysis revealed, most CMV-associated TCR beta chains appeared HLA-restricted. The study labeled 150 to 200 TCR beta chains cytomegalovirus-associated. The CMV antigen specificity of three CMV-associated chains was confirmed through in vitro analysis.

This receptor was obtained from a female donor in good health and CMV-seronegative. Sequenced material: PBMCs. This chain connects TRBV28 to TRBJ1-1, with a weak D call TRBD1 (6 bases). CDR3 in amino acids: CASSLYRETEAFF. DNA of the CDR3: TGTGCCAGCAGTTTATACAGGGAAACTGAAGCTTTCTTT.